The 23 T cell receptor beta chains below come from one sample, sequenced in a study of blood T cell repertoires in COVID-19. This table comes from immunoSEQ multiplex PCR, and its TCRdb copy is limited to in-frame clones, with some not included. The repertoire holds roughly 200,000 clones, with 83% as singletons. Material: peripheral blood. All receptors derive from a woman in her 30s with COVID-19, enrolled during active disease.

The count of this clone is one. The gene calls are TRBV6-4 and TRBJ2-3; 7 positions agree with TRBD1. This CDR3 comprises 15 residues. Germline V gives CDR1 MRHNA, CDR2 SNTAGT. The ends lost 2 bases at V and 2 bases at J; junction bases unmatched: 4. CDR3 DNA: TGTGCCAGCAGTGACCCTCAGGGGGTCACAGATACGCAGTATTTT. Translated: CASSDPQGVTDTQYF.

This rearrangement joins TRBV7-3 to TRBJ1-1; 7 positions agree with TRBD1. The CDR3 sequence is 13 residues long. The germline CDR1 and CDR2 sequences are SGHTA and FQGTGA. Trimming took 5 bases from V and 5 from J; bases not matched to a gene: 5. This CDR3 reads CASSPGTATEAFF. The CDR3, as DNA: TGTGCCAGCAGCCCCGGGACAGCTACTGAAGCTTTCTTT.

The sample holds one count of this clone. V usage is TRBV9 and J usage is TRBJ2-2, with D unresolved. CDR3 size: 14 residues. The germline V gene has CDR1 SGDLS and CDR2 YYNGEE. The ends were cut back, 4 bases at V and 2 bases at J, with 9 bases in the middle. CDR3 residues: CASSPGLNTGELFF. CDR3 DNA: TGTGCCAGCAGCCCCGGTCTCAACACCGGGGAGCTGTTTTTT.

V usage is TRBV19 and J usage is TRBJ2-7; TRBD2 agrees at 13 bases. Germline loops: CDR1 LNHDA, CDR2 SQIVND (reference sequence). This CDR3 is built from 16 residues. Trimming removed 1 base from V and 7 bases from J; junction bases left unmatched: 7. The CDR3 spells CASSIGTSGRIEEQYF. The CDR3 coding sequence is TGTGCCAGTAGTATAGGGACTAGCGGGAGAATAGAGGAGCAGTACTTC.

To note about this clone: Distinct nucleotide sequences in the sample also encode this CDR3. This chain connects TRBV5-1 to TRBJ2-1; 8 nucleotides align to TRBD2. The CDR3 is made up of 16 amino acids. Germline-derived CDR1 and CDR2 are SGHRS and YFSETQ. V lost 0 bases and J lost 3; bases outside the gene matches: 5. CDR3 protein: CASSLAGSGGYNEQFF. CDR3 coding DNA: TGCGCCAGCAGCTTGGCGGGAAGCGGGGGCTACAATGAGCAGTTCTTC.

The table lists this clone with a count of one. The chain employs TRBV5-6 and TRBJ1-1, with D hard to call. Trimming stripped 4 bases from V and 4 bases from J, with 11 bases between. The germline gives CDR1 SGHDT, CDR2 YYEEEE. The CDR3 is 13 amino acids. CDR3 amino acids: CASSQDEGTEAFF. The CDR3 nucleotides read TGTGCCAGCAGCCAGGACGAGGGCACTGAAGCTTTCTTT.

The V call is TRBV3-1 (or the pseudogene TRBV3-2), the J call TRBJ2-7; D unclear. This CDR3 has 12 amino acids. V lost 1 base and J lost 3, with 4 bases in between. Per the germline V gene, CDR1 is LGHDT and CDR2 is YNNKEL (reference sequence). CDR3 coding DNA: TGTGCCAGCAGCCAAGTCGGCTACGAGCAGTACTTC. Its protein is CASSQVGYEQYF.

The chain recombines TRBV7-9 with TRBJ2-3, with D maybe TRBD1 (7 bases). V lost 5 bases and J 2 bases, leaving 14 bases between the germline ends. The CDR3 runs to 15 residues. The germline gives CDR1 SEHNR, CDR2 FQNEAQ (reference sequence). The CDR3 protein is CASSQGGGYTDTQYF. The DNA for the CDR3 is TGTGCCAGCAGCCAGGGGGGCGGATACACAGATACGCAGTATTTT.

The rearrangement uses TRBV7-8 and TRBJ2-7, with 12 bases lining up with TRBD1. Germline CDR1 SGHVS, CDR2 FQNEAQ. The CDR3 runs to 15 residues. V dropped 7 bases and J dropped 5; count of bases not matched to a gene: 9. Here the CDR3 reads CASTEGGDRGHEQYF. Written as DNA, the CDR3 is TGTGCCAGCACGGAGGGGGGGGACAGGGGGCACGAGCAGTACTTC.

The CDR3 region is CASSIVGRDSGANVLTF. The DNA of the CDR3 is TGTGCCAGTAGTATAGTTGGGCGCGACTCTGGGGCCAACGTCCTGACTTTC. The gene calls are TRBV19 and TRBJ2-6; D unresolved. Trimming took 1 base from V and 0 from J, leaving 10 bases between them. Germline V gene sequence: CDR1 LNHDA, CDR2 SQIVND (reference sequence). The CDR3 is 17 residues long.

With respect to this clone: The junction differs from germline at one of its ends, possibly a read error. The rearrangement joins TRBV7-9 to TRBJ2-3, with 9 nucleotides matching TRBD1. The CDR3 extends over 17 amino acids. CDR1 is SEHNR and CDR2 is FQNEAQ in the germline V gene (reference sequence). CDR3 amino acids: CASSPWTGVGGTDMQYF. As DNA, the CDR3 is TGTGCCAGCAGCCCTTGGACAGGGGTTGGGGGCACAGATATGCAGTATTTT.

V and J are TRBV24-1 and TRBJ2-3; a weak D match, TRBD1 (6 bases). Trimming removed 4 bases from V and 1 base from J, with 8 bases in between. In germline, CDR1 is KGHDR, CDR2 SFDVKD. The CDR3 consists of 14 residues. CDR3 residues: CATSDRQGTDTQYF. CDR3 nucleotides: TGTGCCACCAGTGACCGACAGGGCACAGATACGCAGTATTTT.

The J gene is TRBJ2-5, the V gene TRBV24-1; 10 bases are shared with TRBD1. The CDR3 has 16 amino acids. From germline, CDR1 is KGHDR and CDR2 SFDVKD. V shed 5 bases and J 5 bases; nucleotides not matched to a gene: 10. CDR3 sequence: CATSAHGTGAEETQYF. CDR3 nucleotide sequence: TGTGCCACCAGTGCCCACGGGACAGGGGCGGAGGAGACCCAGTACTTC.

This clone was observed a handful of times. The chain links TRBV9 to TRBJ2-7; 9 bases agree with TRBD1. CDR3 length: 14 amino acids. V was pared by 2 bases and J by 3 bases, with 3 bases of the junction left unmatched. Germline CDR1 is SGDLS and CDR2 is YYNGEE. The CDR3, as DNA: TGTGCCAGCAGCGTGGGACAGGGAAACTACGAGCAGTACTTC. Translating it yields CASSVGQGNYEQYF. The whole variable domain, remainder taken from reference TRBV9 and TRBJ2-7, is DSGVTQTPKHLITATGQRVTLRCSPRSGDLSVYWYQQSLDQGLQFLIQYYNGEERAKGNILERFSAQQFPDLHSELNLSSLELGDSALYFCASSVGQGNYEQYFGPGTRLTVT.

This clone was picked up a small number of times. The gene calls are TRBV2 and TRBJ2-7; D remains unclear. Germline-derived CDR1 and CDR2 are SNHLY and FYNNEI. The CDR3 consists of 13 residues. V lost 0 bases and J lost 7, with 10 bases in between. The CDR3 bases are TGTGCCAGCAGTGAAGCGCTTCGTAGAGAGCAGTACTTC. Amino acids: CASSEALRREQYF.

The genes are TRBV5-1 and TRBJ2-1; 10 nucleotides line up with TRBD1. Germline values: CDR1 SGHRS, CDR2 YFSETQ. V shed 7 bases and J 2 bases; nucleotides not matched to a gene: 6. The CDR3 is made up of 15 amino acids. The CDR3 nucleotides read TGCGCCAGCGCCCGGGACAGGGGTACCTACAATGAGCAGTTCTTC. Its protein is CASARDRGTYNEQFF.

V gene TRBV9 combines with J gene TRBJ1-4, with D perhaps matching TRBD1 (5 bases). CDR3 size: 14 residues. Trimming removed 4 bases at V and 8 bases at J, with 15 bases between. From germline, CDR1 is SGDLS and CDR2 YYNGEE. CDR3 loop: CASSPQGVREKLFF. DNA of the CDR3: TGTGCCAGCAGCCCTCAAGGGGTTAGGGAAAAACTGTTTTTT. The full variable domain, with the rest looked up from reference TRBV9 and TRBJ1-4, is DSGVTQTPKHLITATGQRVTLRCSPRSGDLSVYWYQQSLDQGLQFLIQYYNGEERAKGNILERFSAQQFPDLHSELNLSSLELGDSALYFCASSPQGVREKLFFGSGTQLSVL.

This rearrangement joins TRBV7-9 to TRBJ2-3; 9 nucleotides align to TRBD2. The ends lost 2 bases at V and 3 bases at J; junction bases unmatched: 6. Germline V gene sequence: CDR1 SEHNR, CDR2 FQNEAQ (reference sequence). This CDR3 has 16 amino acids. CDR3 sequence reads: CASSLTAGGPTDTQYF. CDR3 nucleotide sequence: TGTGCCAGCAGCTTAACTGCGGGGGGGCCTACAGATACGCAGTATTTT.

This clone was counted between two and nine times. The V call is TRBV19, the J call TRBJ2-7; possibly TRBD1 for D (6 bases). The CDR3 covers 13 residues. Germline CDR1 and CDR2: LNHDA and SQIVND (reference sequence). Trimming took off 10 bases at V and 0 bases at J, with 13 bases between the two ends. CDR3 in amino acids: CATQGTGSYEQYF. In DNA, the CDR3 is TGTGCCACCCAGGGGACGGGCTCCTACGAGCAGTACTTC.

The chain employs TRBV7-6 and TRBJ1-4, with D perhaps TRBD1 (5 bases). V was shortened by 5 bases and J by 4 bases, with 17 bases between the two germline ends. This CDR3 is 16 amino acids long. Per the germline V gene, CDR1 is SGHVS and CDR2 is FNYEAQ. This CDR3 is CASSQYTDSFNEKLFF. Here the CDR3 DNA reads TGTGCCAGCAGCCAGTACACTGACAGCTTTAATGAAAAACTGTTTTTT.

The V and J genes are TRBV19 and TRBJ1-2; tentatively, D is TRBD1 (5 bases). This CDR3 region has 14 residues. V shed 0 bases and J shed 5 bases, with 10 bases lying between them. Germline V gene lookup returns CDR1 LNHDA and CDR2 SQIVND (reference sequence). This CDR3 is CASSIDKGRYGYTF. The DNA for the CDR3 is TGTGCCAGTAGTATAGATAAGGGGCGATATGGCTACACCTTC.

The V and J genes are TRBV4-3 and TRBJ2-7; 9 bases fit TRBD1. The CDR3 runs 16 residues. CDR1 LGHNA and CDR2 YSLEER come from the germline V gene. V was pared by 2 bases and J by 5 bases, with 10 bases of the junction left unmatched. In DNA form, the CDR3 reads TGCGCCAGCAGCCAACTTGGGACAGGGAAGAGTAACGAGCAGTACTTC. This translates into CASSQLGTGKSNEQYF.

This clone was counted a single time. The CDR3: CASSEGVWAFF. The DNA of the CDR3 is TGTGCCAGCAGTGAAGGAGTGTGGGCTTTCTTT. V gene TRBV25-1 combines with J gene TRBJ1-1, with no clear D. The germline V gene encodes CDR1 MGHDK and CDR2 SYGVNS. The CDR3 has 11 amino acids. Trimming took 2 bases from V and 11 from J, leaving 9 bases between them.